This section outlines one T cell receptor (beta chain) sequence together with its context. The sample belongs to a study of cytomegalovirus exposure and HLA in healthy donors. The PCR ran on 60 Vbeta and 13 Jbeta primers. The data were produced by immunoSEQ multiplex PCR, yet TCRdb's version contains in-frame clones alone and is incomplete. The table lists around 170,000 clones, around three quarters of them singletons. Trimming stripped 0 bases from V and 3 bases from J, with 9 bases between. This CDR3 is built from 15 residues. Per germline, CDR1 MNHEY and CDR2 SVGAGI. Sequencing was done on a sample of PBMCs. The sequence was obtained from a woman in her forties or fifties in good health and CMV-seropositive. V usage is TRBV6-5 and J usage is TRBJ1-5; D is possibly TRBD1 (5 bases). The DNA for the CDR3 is TGTGCCAGCAGTTACTCAGGGGCTGACAATCAGCCCCAGCATTTT. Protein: CASSYSGADNQPQHF.